A selection of T cell receptor beta chains follows, all from one sample in a study of human T cells and chemical hapten exposure. TCRdb itself ran the RACE reads through MiXCR, one entry per CDR3 protein. The sample records about 50,000 distinct CDR3 sequences, 4.3% being singletons. The source material was whole blood. The source is a female donor in good health. Some clones in this sample may be carry-over from other donors' samples. The CDR3 runs from the conserved cysteine through the conserved F or W. Fields, in order: D gene, CDR3 length, clone size, J gene, V gene, CDR3 DNA, CDR3 protein. D genes are given only for firm matches. Clone size is shown for a subset of rows, as once, few, many or a class of expanded clone.

D: TRBD1; length: 17; size: many; J: TRBJ1-2; V: TRBV3-1; DNA: TGTGCCAGCAGCCAAGTCCCTGACACGACAGGGCGGGATGGCTACACCTTC; CDR3: CASSQVPDTTGRDGYTF
D: NA; length: 15; size: many; J: TRBJ1-2; V: TRBV20-1; DNA: TGCAGTGCTAGTTTTACGGTTCAGGGGATATATGGCTACACCTTC; CDR3: CSASFTVQGIYGYTF
D: TRBD1; length: 14; size: many; J: TRBJ1-5; V: TRBV6-1; DNA: TGTGCCAGCAGAGGACAGGGTGGCAATCAGCCCCAGCATTTT; CDR3: CASRGQGGNQPQHF
D: NA; length: 13; size: many; J: TRBJ2-5; V: TRBV25-1; DNA: TGTGCCAGCTCTCGGACAGTCCAAGAGACCCAGTACTTC; CDR3: CASSRTVQETQYF
D: NA; length: 15; size: many; J: TRBJ2-5; V: TRBV6-6; DNA: TGTGCCAGCAGTTACTCGGCACTACGCCAAGAGACCCAGTACTTC; CDR3: CASSYSALRQETQYF
D: TRBD1; length: 16; size: many; J: TRBJ1-4; V: TRBV12-3/TRBV12-4; DNA: TGTGCCAGCAGAACTACGGGACAGGATTTTAATGAAAAACTGTTTTTT; CDR3: CASRTTGQDFNEKLFF
D: NA; length: 15; size: many; J: TRBJ1-5; V: TRBV9; DNA: TGTGCCAGCAGCGTGACAGGAGTGGGCAATCAGCCCCAGCATTTT; CDR3: CASSVTGVGNQPQHF
D: NA; length: 16; size: few; J: TRBJ2-1; V: TRBV3-1; DNA: TGTGCCAGCAGCCAAGTGCAGGGCGCGGTTGACAATGAGCAGTTCTTC; CDR3: CASSQVQGAVDNEQFF
D: NA; length: 15; size: many; J: TRBJ1-1; V: TRBV6-2/TRBV6-3; DNA: TGTGCCAGCAGTCGAGAATGGGGGTTGAACACTGAAGCTTTCTTT; CDR3: CASSREWGLNTEAFF
D: NA; length: 20; size: many; J: TRBJ2-1; V: TRBV13; DNA: TGTGCCAGCAGCTACTTAAACCGCTTGGGGCCTCGTGGAGGAATCGGTGAGCAGTTCTTC; CDR3: CASSYLNRLGPRGGIGEQFF
D: NA; length: 15; size: many; J: TRBJ1-6; V: TRBV5-1; DNA: TGCGCCAGCAGCAGGGAAGGGGCAGACTATTCACCCCTCCACTTT; CDR3: CASSREGADYSPLHF
D: TRBD2; length: 18; size: many; J: TRBJ2-3; V: TRBV29-1; DNA: TGCAGCGTTGTTATTCCGCGGGGGGGTTTGATCGGCACAGATACGCAGTATTTT; CDR3: CSVVIPRGGLIGTDTQYF
D: TRBD1; length: 16; size: many; J: TRBJ1-2; V: TRBV20-1; DNA: TGCAGTGCTAGACACTCTTCACAGGGGGTTGCTTATGGCTACACCTTC; CDR3: CSARHSSQGVAYGYTF
D: TRBD2; length: 16; size: NA; J: TRBJ2-3; V: TRBV20-1; DNA: TGCAGTGCTATGGCTATCGGGGGACTAGCTACGGATACGCAGTATTTT; CDR3: CSAMAIGGLATDTQYF
D: NA; length: 17; size: once; J: TRBJ1-4; V: TRBV6-5; DNA: TGTGCCAGCAGGAGGGGTGCAGGGTTGACAACTAATGAAAAACTGTTTTTT; CDR3: CASRRGAGLTTNEKLFF
D: TRBD1; length: 16; size: few; J: TRBJ1-1; V: TRBV7-9; DNA: TGTGCCAGCAGCGCCCGGACAGGGCAGGGGTCGGCTGAAGCTTTCTTT; CDR3: CASSARTGQGSAEAFF
D: NA; length: 14; size: many; J: TRBJ1-3; V: TRBV12-3/TRBV12-4; DNA: TGTGCCAGCAGCCGGACAGTCTCTGGAAACACCATATATTTT; CDR3: CASSRTVSGNTIYF
D: NA; length: 12; size: many; J: TRBJ1-6; V: TRBV12-3/TRBV12-4; DNA: TGTGCCAGCAGTTTGTATAATTCACCCCTCCACTTT; CDR3: CASSLYNSPLHF
D: TRBD1; length: 14; size: NA; J: TRBJ2-1; V: TRBV29-1; DNA: TGCAGCGGAATTACAGGGGGCGCTTTTCTTGAGCAGTTCTTC; CDR3: CSGITGGAFLEQFF
D: TRBD2; length: 15; size: many; J: TRBJ2-5; V: TRBV12-3/TRBV12-4; DNA: TGTGCCAGCAGTGGGACTAGCGGGGGCCAAGAGACCCAGTACTTC; CDR3: CASSGTSGGQETQYF
D: NA; length: 14; size: many; J: TRBJ1-2; V: TRBV12-3/TRBV12-4; DNA: TGTGCCAGCAGTTCGTCTTGGTGGGGTGATGGCTACACCTTC; CDR3: CASSSSWWGDGYTF
D: NA; length: 15; size: many; J: TRBJ2-3; V: TRBV5-1; DNA: TGCGCCAGCAGCTTGCTGGGGGCGGGCACAGATACGCAGTATTTT; CDR3: CASSLLGAGTDTQYF
D: NA; length: 16; size: many; J: TRBJ2-3; V: TRBV12-3/TRBV12-4; DNA: TGTGCCAGCAAAATCTGGGGCTTAAGTCTCACAGATACGCAGTATTTT; CDR3: CASKIWGLSLTDTQYF
D: TRBD1; length: 17; size: many; J: TRBJ1-5; V: TRBV6-6; DNA: TGTGCCAGCAGTTACTGGGACAGGGGGTTTAGCAATCAGCCCCAGCATTTT; CDR3: CASSYWDRGFSNQPQHF
D: TRBD1; length: 14; size: many; J: TRBJ1-2; V: TRBV7-3; DNA: TGTGCCAGCAGCTTGGACAGGGGAGGCTATGGCTACACCTTC; CDR3: CASSLDRGGYGYTF
D: TRBD1; length: 13; size: few; J: TRBJ1-1; V: TRBV29-1; DNA: TGCAGCGCGTCCACAGGGGTTGACACTGAAGCTTTCTTT; CDR3: CSASTGVDTEAFF
D: TRBD2; length: 16; size: few; J: TRBJ2-7; V: TRBV4-3; DNA: TGCGCCAGCAGCCAAGATAGGGCTAGCGGGAGATACGAGCAGTACTTC; CDR3: CASSQDRASGRYEQYF
D: NA; length: 13; size: few; J: TRBJ1-6; V: TRBV12-3/TRBV12-4; DNA: TGTGCCAGCAGTTTAGAGGGCGGCTCACCCCTCCACTTT; CDR3: CASSLEGGSPLHF
D: NA; length: 15; size: many; J: TRBJ1-1; V: TRBV9; DNA: TGTGCCAGCAGCGCGAACCCGGACCCCCTGGGGGAAGCTTTCTTT; CDR3: CASSANPDPLGEAFF
D: NA; length: 14; size: many; J: TRBJ2-2; V: TRBV5-4; DNA: TGTGCCAGCAGCTTCCGACTCCCCCCCGGGGAGCTGTTTTTT; CDR3: CASSFRLPPGELFF
D: NA; length: 14; size: few; J: TRBJ1-1; V: TRBV29-1; DNA: TGCAGCGTTGGCCAGGGTTGGCCTGGGTTTGAAGCTTTCTTT; CDR3: CSVGQGWPGFEAFF
D: TRBD2; length: 16; size: many; J: TRBJ2-3; V: TRBV5-1; DNA: TGCGCCAGCAGCATACTAGCGGGGTTAGACACAGATACGCAGTATTTT; CDR3: CASSILAGLDTDTQYF
D: NA; length: 15; size: many; J: TRBJ2-7; V: TRBV6-1; DNA: TGTGCCAGCAGTGAATTTAGGAGGATATCCTACGAGCAGTACTTC; CDR3: CASSEFRRISYEQYF
D: NA; length: 15; size: many; J: TRBJ2-3; V: TRBV14; DNA: TGTGCCAGCAGCCTCCGGGACTTTCTGACAGATACGCAGTATTTT; CDR3: CASSLRDFLTDTQYF
D: TRBD1; length: 13; size: many; J: TRBJ1-6; V: TRBV27; DNA: TGTGCCAGCTCCCAACAGGGGTCTTCACCCCTCCACTTT; CDR3: CASSQQGSSPLHF
D: NA; length: 14; size: NA; J: TRBJ1-1; V: TRBV7-3; DNA: TGTGCCAGCAGCCTCTCCGGGGAGGAAACTGAAGCTTTCTTT; CDR3: CASSLSGEETEAFF
D: NA; length: 12; size: many; J: TRBJ2-1; V: TRBV7-2; DNA: TGTGCCAGCAGCCCCGGTGGGAATGAGCAGTTCTTC; CDR3: CASSPGGNEQFF